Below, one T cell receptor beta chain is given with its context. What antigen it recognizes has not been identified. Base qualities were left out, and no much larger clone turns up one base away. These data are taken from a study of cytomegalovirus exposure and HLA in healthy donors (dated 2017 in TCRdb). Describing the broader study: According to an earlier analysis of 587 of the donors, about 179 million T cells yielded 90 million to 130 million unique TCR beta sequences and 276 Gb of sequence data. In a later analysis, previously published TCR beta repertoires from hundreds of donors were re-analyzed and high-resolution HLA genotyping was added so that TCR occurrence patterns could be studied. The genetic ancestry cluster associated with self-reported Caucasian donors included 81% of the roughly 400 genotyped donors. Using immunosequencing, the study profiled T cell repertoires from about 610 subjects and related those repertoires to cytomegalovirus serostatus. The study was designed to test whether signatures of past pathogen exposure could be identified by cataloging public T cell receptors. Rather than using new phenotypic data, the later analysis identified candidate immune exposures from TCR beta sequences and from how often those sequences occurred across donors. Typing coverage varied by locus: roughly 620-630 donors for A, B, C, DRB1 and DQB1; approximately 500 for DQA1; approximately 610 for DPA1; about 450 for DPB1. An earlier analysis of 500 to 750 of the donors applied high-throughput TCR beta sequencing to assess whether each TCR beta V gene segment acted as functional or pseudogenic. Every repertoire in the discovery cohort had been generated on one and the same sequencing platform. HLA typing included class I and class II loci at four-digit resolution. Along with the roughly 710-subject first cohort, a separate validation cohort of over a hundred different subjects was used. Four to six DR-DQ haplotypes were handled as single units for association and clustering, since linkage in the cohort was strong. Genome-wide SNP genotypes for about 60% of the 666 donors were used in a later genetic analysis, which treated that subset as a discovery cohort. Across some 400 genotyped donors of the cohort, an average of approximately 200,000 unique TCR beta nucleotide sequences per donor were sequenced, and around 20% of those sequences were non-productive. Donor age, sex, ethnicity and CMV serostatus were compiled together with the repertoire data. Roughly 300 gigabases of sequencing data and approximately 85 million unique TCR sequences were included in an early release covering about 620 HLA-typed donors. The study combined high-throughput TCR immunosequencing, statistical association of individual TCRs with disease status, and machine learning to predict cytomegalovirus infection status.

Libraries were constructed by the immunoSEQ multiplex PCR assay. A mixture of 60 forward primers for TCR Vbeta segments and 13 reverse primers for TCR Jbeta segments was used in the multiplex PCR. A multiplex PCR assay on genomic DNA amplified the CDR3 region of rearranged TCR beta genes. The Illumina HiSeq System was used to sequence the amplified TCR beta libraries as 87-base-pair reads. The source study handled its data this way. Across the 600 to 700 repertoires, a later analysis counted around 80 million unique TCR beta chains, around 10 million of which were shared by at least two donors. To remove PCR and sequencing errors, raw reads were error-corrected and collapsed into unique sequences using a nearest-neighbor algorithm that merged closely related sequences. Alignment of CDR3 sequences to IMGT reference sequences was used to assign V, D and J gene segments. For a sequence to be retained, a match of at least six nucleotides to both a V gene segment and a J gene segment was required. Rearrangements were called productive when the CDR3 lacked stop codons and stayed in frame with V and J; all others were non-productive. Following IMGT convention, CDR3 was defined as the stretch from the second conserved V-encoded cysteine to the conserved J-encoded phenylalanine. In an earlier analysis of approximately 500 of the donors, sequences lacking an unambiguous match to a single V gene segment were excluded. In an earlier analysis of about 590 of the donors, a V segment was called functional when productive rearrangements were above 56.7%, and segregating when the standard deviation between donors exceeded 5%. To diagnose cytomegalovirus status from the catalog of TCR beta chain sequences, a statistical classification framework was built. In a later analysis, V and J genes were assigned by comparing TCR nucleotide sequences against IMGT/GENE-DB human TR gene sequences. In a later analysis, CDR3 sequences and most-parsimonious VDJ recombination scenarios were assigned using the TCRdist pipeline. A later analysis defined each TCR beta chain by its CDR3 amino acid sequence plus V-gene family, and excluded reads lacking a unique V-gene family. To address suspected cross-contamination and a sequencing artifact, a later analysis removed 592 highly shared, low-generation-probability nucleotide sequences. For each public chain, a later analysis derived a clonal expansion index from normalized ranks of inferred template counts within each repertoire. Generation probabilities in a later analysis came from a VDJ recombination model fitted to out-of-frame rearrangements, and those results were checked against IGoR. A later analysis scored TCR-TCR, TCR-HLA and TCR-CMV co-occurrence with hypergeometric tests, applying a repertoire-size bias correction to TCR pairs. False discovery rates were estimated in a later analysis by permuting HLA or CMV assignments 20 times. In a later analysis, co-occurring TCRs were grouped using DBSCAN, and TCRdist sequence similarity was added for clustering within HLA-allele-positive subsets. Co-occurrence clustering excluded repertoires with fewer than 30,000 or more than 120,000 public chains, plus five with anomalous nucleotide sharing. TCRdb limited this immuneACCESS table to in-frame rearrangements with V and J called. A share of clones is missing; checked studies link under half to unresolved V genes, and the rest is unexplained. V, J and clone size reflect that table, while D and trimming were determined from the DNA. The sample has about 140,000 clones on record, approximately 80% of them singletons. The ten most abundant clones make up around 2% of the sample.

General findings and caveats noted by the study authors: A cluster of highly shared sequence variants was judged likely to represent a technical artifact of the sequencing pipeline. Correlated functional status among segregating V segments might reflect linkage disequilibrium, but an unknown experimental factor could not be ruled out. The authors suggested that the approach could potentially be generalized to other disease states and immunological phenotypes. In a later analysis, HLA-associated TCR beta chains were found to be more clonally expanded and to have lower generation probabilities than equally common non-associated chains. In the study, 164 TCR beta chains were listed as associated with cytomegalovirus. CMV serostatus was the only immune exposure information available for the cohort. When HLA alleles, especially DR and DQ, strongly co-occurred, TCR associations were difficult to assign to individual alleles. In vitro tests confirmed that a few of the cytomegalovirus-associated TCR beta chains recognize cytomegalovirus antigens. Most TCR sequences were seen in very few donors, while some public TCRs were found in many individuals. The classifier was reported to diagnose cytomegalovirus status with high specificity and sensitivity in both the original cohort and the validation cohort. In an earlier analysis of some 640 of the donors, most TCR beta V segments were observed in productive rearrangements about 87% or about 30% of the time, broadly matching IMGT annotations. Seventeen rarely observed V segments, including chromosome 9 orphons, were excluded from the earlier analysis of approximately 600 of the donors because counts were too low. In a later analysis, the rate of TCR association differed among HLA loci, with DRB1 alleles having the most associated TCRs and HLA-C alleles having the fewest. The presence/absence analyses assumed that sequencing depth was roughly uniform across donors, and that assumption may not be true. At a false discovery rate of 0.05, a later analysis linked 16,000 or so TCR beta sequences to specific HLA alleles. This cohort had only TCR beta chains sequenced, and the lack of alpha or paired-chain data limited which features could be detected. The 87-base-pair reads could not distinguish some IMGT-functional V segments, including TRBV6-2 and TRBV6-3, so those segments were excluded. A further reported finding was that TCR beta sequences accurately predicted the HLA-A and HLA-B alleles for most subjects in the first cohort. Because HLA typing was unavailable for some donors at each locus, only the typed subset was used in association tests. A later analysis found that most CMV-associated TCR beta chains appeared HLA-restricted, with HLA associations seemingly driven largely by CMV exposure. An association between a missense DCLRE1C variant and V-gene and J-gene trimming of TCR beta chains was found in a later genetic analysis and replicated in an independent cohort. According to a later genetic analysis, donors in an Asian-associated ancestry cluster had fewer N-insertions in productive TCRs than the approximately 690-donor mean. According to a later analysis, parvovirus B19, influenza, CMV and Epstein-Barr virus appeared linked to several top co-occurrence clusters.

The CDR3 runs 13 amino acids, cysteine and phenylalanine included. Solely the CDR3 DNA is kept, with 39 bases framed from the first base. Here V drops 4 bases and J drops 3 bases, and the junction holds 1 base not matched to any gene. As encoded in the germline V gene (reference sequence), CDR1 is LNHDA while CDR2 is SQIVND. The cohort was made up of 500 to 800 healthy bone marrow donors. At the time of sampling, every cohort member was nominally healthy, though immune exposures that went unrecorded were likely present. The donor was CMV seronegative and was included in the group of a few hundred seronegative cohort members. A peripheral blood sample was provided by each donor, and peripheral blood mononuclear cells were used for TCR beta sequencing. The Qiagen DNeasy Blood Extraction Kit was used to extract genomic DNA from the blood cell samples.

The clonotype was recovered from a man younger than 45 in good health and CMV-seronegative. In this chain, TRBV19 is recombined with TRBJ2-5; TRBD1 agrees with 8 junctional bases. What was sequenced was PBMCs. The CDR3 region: CASSNRGKETQYF. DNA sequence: TGTGCCAGTAGTAACAGGGGGAAAGAGACCCAGTACTTC. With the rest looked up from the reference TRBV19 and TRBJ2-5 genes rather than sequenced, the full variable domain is DGGITQSPKYLFRKEGQNVTLSCEQNLNHDAMYWYRQDPGQGLRLIYYSQIVNDFQKGDIAEGYSVSREKKESFPLTVTSAQKNPTAFYLCASSNRGKETQYFGPGTRLLVL.